This is a list of T cell receptor beta chains from one sample in a study of T cells in Graves' hyperthyroidism and ophthalmopathy. TCRdb itself ran the multiplex PCR reads through MiXCR, one entry per CDR3 protein. In the table there are 370,000 or so distinct CDR3 sequences, roughly 25% of which are singletons. The sequencing sample was made of blood. These receptors came from a man aged 50 to 59 with Graves' hyperthyroidism. CDR3s include the opening cysteine and the closing phenylalanine or tryptophan. The D gene is left open where the match is weak. The size entry is marked missing in some rows and otherwise reads once, few, many or a size class.

V	J	size	D	DNA	CDR3
TRBV18	TRBJ1-1	many	NA	TGTGCCAGCTCACCACCTGCTGACACTGAAGCTTTCTTT	CASSPPADTEAFF
TRBV29-1	TRBJ1-1	many	NA	TGCAGCGTTGGGACACTAACACTGAACGCTTTCTTT	CSVGTLTLNAFF
TRBV28	TRBJ2-5	few	NA	TGTGCCAGCACCATTAGCGGGACCCAGTACTTC	CASTISGTQYF
TRBV11-2	TRBJ2-1	few	NA	TGTGCCAGCAGCTTCGAGGGGGACTACAATGAGCAGTTCTTC	CASSFEGDYNEQFF
TRBV11-2	TRBJ1-3	NA	NA	TGTGCCAGCAGCTTAGGCGGACAGACCGGAAACACCATATATTTT	CASSLGGQTGNTIYF
TRBV12-3/TRBV12-4	TRBJ1-5	few	NA	TGTGCCAGCCGCCTTGGGGGGGGCGCTCAGCCCCAGCATTTT	CASRLGGGAQPQHF
TRBV18	TRBJ1-1	many	NA	TGTGCCAGCTCACCAATCCGGGTGAACACTGAAGCTTTCTTT	CASSPIRVNTEAFF
TRBV3-1	TRBJ2-1	many	TRBD2	TGTGCCAGCAGCCCTAGCGGGGGAACCTACAATGAGCAGTTCTTC	CASSPSGGTYNEQFF
TRBV12-3/TRBV12-4	TRBJ2-5	many	TRBD1	TGTGCCAGCAGCTTAGGGGGCAGTCAAGAGACCCAGTACTTC	CASSLGGSQETQYF
TRBV2	TRBJ2-3	few	NA	TGTGCCAGCAGGGTGGGGATTGGCTACACAGATACGCAGTATTTT	CASRVGIGYTDTQYF
TRBV6-1	TRBJ2-1	few	NA	TGTGCCAGCAGCCCCTGGGGGGCCAAAAACAATGAGCAGTTCTTC	CASSPWGAKNNEQFF
TRBV30	TRBJ2-1	few	NA	TGTGCCTGGAGTGGAGGGGACATCTACAATGAGCAGTTCTTC	CAWSGGDIYNEQFF
TRBV6-1	TRBJ1-5	NA	NA	TGTGACAGCAGCGAGCAGGGGTCCCTCAATCAGCCCCAGCATTTT	CDSSEQGSLNQPQHF
TRBV27	TRBJ2-7	many	NA	TGTGCCAGCAGTTGGACCGCCGGGGGCTACGAGCAGTACTTC	CASSWTAGGYEQYF
TRBV13	TRBJ1-2	NA	NA	TGTGCCAGCAGCTTCCAGGGCCATAACTATGGCTACACCTTC	CASSFQGHNYGYTF
TRBV20-1	TRBJ1-1	NA	NA	TGCAGTGCTCTCCTGGCGCCCGTAGAAGCTTTCTTT	CSALLAPVEAFF
TRBV6-9	TRBJ2-4	NA	TRBD2	TGTGCCAGCAGTAGAAGCGGGAGCTGGAACATTCAGTACTTC	CASSRSGSWNIQYF
TRBV5-1	TRBJ2-1	NA	TRBD2	TGCGCCAGCAGCTCCTCCGGGACTAGCGGGAGGATCGTAATAGGTGAGCAGTTCTTC	CASSSSGTSGRIVIGEQFF
TRBV2	TRBJ2-3	many	NA	TGTGCCAGCAGTGGGACAGGAGGGCGCACAGATACGCAGTATTTT	CASSGTGGRTDTQYF
TRBV11-3	TRBJ2-1	NA	NA	TGTGCCAGCAGCTTAGGGGACCTCTCCTACAATGAGCAGTTCTTC	CASSLGDLSYNEQFF
TRBV2	TRBJ2-1	NA	TRBD2	TGTGCCAGCAGTAAGACTAGCGGAAACAATGAGCAGTTCTTC	CASSKTSGNNEQFF
TRBV7-9	TRBJ2-5	NA	NA	TGTGCCAGCACCCCCCGGGAGACCCAGTACTTC	CASTPRETQYF
TRBV18	TRBJ2-1	few	NA	TGTGCCAGCTCACCCCCCGGACCGCTGGGGAGCTCCTACAATGAGCAGTTCTTC	CASSPPGPLGSSYNEQFF
TRBV2	TRBJ1-2	few	NA	TGTGCCAGCAGCCCGGTTGAGCGCTATGGCTACACCTTC	CASSPVERYGYTF
TRBV12-3/TRBV12-4	TRBJ2-1	few	TRBD2	TGTGCCAGCACCGAACTAGCGGGAGTTTATGAGCAGTTCTTC	CASTELAGVYEQFF
TRBV2	TRBJ2-3	NA	NA	TGTGCCAGCAGGTATACTAGCACAGATACGCAGTATTTT	CASRYTSTDTQYF
TRBV10-2	TRBJ1-2	few	TRBD1	TGCGCCAGCAGTGAGTCGAGAATGGGACAGTATGGCTACACCTTC	CASSESRMGQYGYTF
TRBV6-2/TRBV6-3	TRBJ2-7	NA	TRBD2	TGTGCCAGCAGTTACTCTTCTAGCGGGGACTACGAGCAGTACTTC	CASSYSSSGDYEQYF
TRBV11-1	TRBJ1-2	NA	NA	TGTGCCAGCAGCTCAGGGGACGGCTACACCTTC	CASSSGDGYTF
TRBV11-3	TRBJ2-2	NA	NA	TGTGCCAGCAGCTTAGACGGGGGCACCGGGGAGCTGTTTTTT	CASSLDGGTGELFF
TRBV6-1	TRBJ2-3	many	TRBD2	TGTGCCAGCAGTGCAACTAGCGGACGGGGGACAGATACGCAGTATTTT	CASSATSGRGTDTQYF
TRBV5-1	TRBJ2-7	NA	NA	TGCGCCAGCAACTGGGGTGGGGGCGGGAGCTACGAGCAGTACTTC	CASNWGGGGSYEQYF
TRBV27	TRBJ2-5	NA	TRBD1	TGTGCCAGCAGTTCCGGGACAGGGATCGAGACCCAGTACTTC	CASSSGTGIETQYF
TRBV18	TRBJ2-1	NA	TRBD1	TGTGCCAGCTCAACGGTGGCAGGGGGAAACAATGAGCAGTTCTTC	CASSTVAGGNNEQFF
TRBV5-4	TRBJ2-5	NA	NA	TGTGCCAGCGACGAGATAGAGACCCAGTACTTC	CASDEIETQYF
TRBV19	TRBJ2-2	NA	NA	TGTGCCAGTAGTATAACAGGCGGAAACACCGGGGAGCTGTTTTTT	CASSITGGNTGELFF
TRBV18	TRBJ2-3	few	TRBD2	TGTGCCAGCTCACCGTGGCGGGAGAGGATAGATACGCAGTATTTT	CASSPWRERIDTQYF
TRBV9	TRBJ2-3	NA	NA	TGTGCCAGCAGCGTAGAGCTGGCAGGGGGCACAGATACGCAGTATTTT	CASSVELAGGTDTQYF
TRBV11-3	TRBJ2-1	many	NA	TGTGCCAGCAGCTTAGGGGTTTACAATGAGCAGTTCTTC	CASSLGVYNEQFF
TRBV12-5	TRBJ2-1	NA	NA	TGTGCTAGTGGTATCGAGCTAGCAGCGGAGGAGCAGTTCTTC	CASGIELAAEEQFF